One sample yielded the 7 T cell receptor beta chains listed below, sequenced in a study of T cells in Graves' hyperthyroidism and ophthalmopathy. Template material for amplifying TCR beta CDR3 regions consisted of RNA transcripts. The HTBI primer set drove a first-round RT-PCR of the TCR CDR3. A single record per CDR3 protein comes from TCRdb applying MiXCR to the multiplex PCR reads. The profile shows fewer than 300,000 distinct CDR3 sequences, 13% to 15% of them singletons. The material sequenced was blood. The receptors stem from a woman aged 50 to 60 with Graves' hyperthyroidism that later progressed to Graves' ophthalmopathy.

About this clonotype itself: This may be a read error: a much more frequent sequence differs by one nucleotide. This chain links TRBV5-1 with TRBJ2-1; perhaps D is TRBD1 or TRBD2 (5 bases each). CDR3 length: 14 residues. Looked up from germline, CDR1 is SGHRS and CDR2 is YFSETQ. The germline V and J ends were trimmed by 4 bases and 4 bases, with 12 bases remaining between them. DNA of the CDR3: TGCGCCAGCAGCCCCGGGACGCAGTACAATGAGCAGTTCTTC. Amino acids: CASSPGTQYNEQFF.

This clonotype was observed many times. The V call is TRBV18, the J call TRBJ2-5; tentatively, D is TRBD1 (5 bases). Trimming removed 3 bases at V and 5 bases at J, with 13 bases between. Germline CDR1 reads KGHSH; CDR2 reads LQKENI. The CDR3 spans 14 residues. CDR3 in amino acids: CASSPQAGRETQYF. In nucleotides, the CDR3 is TGTGCCAGCTCACCCCAGGCAGGGCGGGAGACCCAGTACTTC.

This clonotype was counted many times. J is TRBJ2-5 and V is TRBV2; D tentatively fits TRBD1 or TRBD2 (6 bases each). V was cut by 2 bases and J by 5 bases, with 12 bases left in between. Germline V gives CDR1 SNHLY, CDR2 FYNNEI. The CDR3 length is 14 residues. This chain's CDR3 is CASSELTGRETQYF. The CDR3, as DNA: TGTGCCAGCAGTGAATTAACAGGGAGGGAGACCCAGTACTTC.

There are many counts of this clonotype. V is TRBV20-1 and J is TRBJ2-1, with D unclear. Trimming cost V 7 bases and J 4 bases, with 8 bases left between them. CDR3 length: 11 residues. CDR1 and CDR2 (germline): DFQATT, SNEGSKA (reference sequence). DNA of the CDR3: TGCAGTGAGGGCCTTTACAATGAGCAGTTCTTC. This translates into CSEGLYNEQFF.

This clonotype was picked up many times. The rearrangement joins TRBV7-2 to TRBJ2-5; D gene uncertain. Deletions cut 5 bases from V and 4 bases from J, with 5 bases between. The length of the CDR3 is 11 residues. Germline lookup yields CDR1 SGHTA and CDR2 FQGNSA. CDR3 in amino acids: CASSHRETQYF. The CDR3 DNA is TGTGCCAGCAGCCATAGAGAGACCCAGTACTTC.

This clonotype was seen many times. The chain uses TRBV30 and TRBJ2-5, with D possibly being TRBD1 (5 bases). This CDR3 is built from 16 residues. V gave up 2 bases and J gave up 0 bases, with 16 bases separating them. CDR1 is GTSNPN and CDR2 is SVGIG in the germline V gene (reference sequence). As DNA, the CDR3 is TGTGCCTGGAGTAGGTCGGGCAGGGTGAACCAAGAGACCCAGTACTTC. Its protein is CAWSRSGRVNQETQYF.

This chain links TRBV10-3 with TRBJ1-6; D not certain. The germline V and J ends were trimmed by 8 bases and 10 bases, with 9 bases remaining between them. This CDR3 is built from 11 residues. Germline CDR1 and CDR2: ENHRY and SYGVKD. The CDR3 nucleotides read TGTGCCATCTCGGACCCATCACCCCTCCACTTT. Residues: CAISDPSPLHF.